This TCR beta chain was identified in a study of blood T cell repertoires in COVID-19. Study at large: There were acute and convalescent COVID-19 samples, and they came from the United States, Italy and Spain. In each case, the material was cDNA or gDNA derived from T cells, B-cell-depleted T cells, or PBMCs.

Profiled with immunoSEQ multiplex PCR; TCRdb holds only in-frame clones, not every one. The data show fewer than 85,000 clones, about four fifths seen once. This TCR was sampled from a woman of 80 years or more with active or convalescent COVID-19. The sequenced sample was peripheral blood.

In DNA form, the CDR3 reads TGTGCCAGCAGTGCAGGACAGGGAGGCGATACGCAGTATTTT. It codes for CASSAGQGGDTQYF. V usage is TRBV6-4 and J usage is TRBJ2-3, with 8 bases matching TRBD1. CDR1 MRHNA and CDR2 SNTAGT come from the germline V gene. The J segment lost 6 bases and the V segment lost 4 bases, leaving 6 bases of the junction unmatched. The CDR3 contains 14 residues.